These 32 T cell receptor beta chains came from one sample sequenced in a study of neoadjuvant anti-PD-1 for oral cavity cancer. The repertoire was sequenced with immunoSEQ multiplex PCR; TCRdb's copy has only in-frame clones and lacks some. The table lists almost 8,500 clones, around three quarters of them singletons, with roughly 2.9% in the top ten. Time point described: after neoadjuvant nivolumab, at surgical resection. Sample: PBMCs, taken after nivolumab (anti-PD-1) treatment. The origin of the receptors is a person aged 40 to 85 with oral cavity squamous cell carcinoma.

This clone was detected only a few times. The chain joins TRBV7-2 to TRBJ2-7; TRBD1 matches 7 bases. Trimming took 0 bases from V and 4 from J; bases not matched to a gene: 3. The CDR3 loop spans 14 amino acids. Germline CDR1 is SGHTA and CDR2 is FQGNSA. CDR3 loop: CASSLALQGYEQYF. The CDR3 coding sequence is TGTGCCAGCAGCTTAGCGTTACAGGGGTACGAGCAGTACTTC.

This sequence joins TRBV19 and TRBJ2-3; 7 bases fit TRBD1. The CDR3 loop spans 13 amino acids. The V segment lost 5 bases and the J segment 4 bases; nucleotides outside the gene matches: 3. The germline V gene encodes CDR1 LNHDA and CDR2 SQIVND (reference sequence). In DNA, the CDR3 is TGTGCCAGTAGTGTACAGGGGTCAGATACGCAGTATTTT. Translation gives CASSVQGSDTQYF.

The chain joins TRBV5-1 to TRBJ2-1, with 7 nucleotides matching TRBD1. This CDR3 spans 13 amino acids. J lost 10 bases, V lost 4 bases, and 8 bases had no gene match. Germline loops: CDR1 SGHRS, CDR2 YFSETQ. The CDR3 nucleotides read TGCGCCAGCAGCGCCGACAGGGCTATAGAGCAGTTCTTC. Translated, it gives CASSADRAIEQFF.

The CDR3 DNA is TGTGCCAGCAGCTCAATAGCGGGGTTTAATGCGCGCGAGCAGTTCTTC. This sequence encodes CASSSIAGFNAREQFF. The chain has TRBV7-8 and TRBJ2-1, with 8 positions matching TRBD2. Germline CDR1 is SGHVS and CDR2 is FQNEAQ. V gave up 4 bases and J gave up 10 bases; unmatched junction bases: 15. This CDR3 is 16 amino acids long. The complete variable domain, with remaining parts taken from reference TRBV7-8 and TRBJ2-1, reads GAGVSQSPRYKVAKRGQDVALRCDPISGHVSLFWYQQALGQGPEFLTYFQNEAQLDKSGLPSDRFFAERPEGSVSTLKIQRTQQEDSAVYLCASSSIAGFNAREQFFGPGTRLTVL.

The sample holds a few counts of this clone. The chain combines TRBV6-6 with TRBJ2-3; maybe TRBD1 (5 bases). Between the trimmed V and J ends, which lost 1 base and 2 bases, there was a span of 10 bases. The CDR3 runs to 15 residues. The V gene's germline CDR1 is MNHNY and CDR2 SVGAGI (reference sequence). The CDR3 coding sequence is TGTGCCAGCAGTTACTTGACAGCCAACACAGATACGCAGTATTTT. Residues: CASSYLTANTDTQYF.

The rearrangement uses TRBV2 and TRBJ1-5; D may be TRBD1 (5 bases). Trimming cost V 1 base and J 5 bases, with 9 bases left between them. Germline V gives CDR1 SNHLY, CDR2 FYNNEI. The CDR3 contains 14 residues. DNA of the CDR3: TGTGCCAGCAGTGAAGAGGCGGGACATCAGCCCCAGCATTTT. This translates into CASSEEAGHQPQHF. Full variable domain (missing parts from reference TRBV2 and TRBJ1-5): EPEVTQTPSHQVTQMGQEVILRCVPISNHLYFYWYRQILGQKVEFLVSFYNNEISEKSEIFDDQFSVERPDGSNFTLKIRSTKLEDSAMYFCASSEEAGHQPQHFGDGTRLSIL.

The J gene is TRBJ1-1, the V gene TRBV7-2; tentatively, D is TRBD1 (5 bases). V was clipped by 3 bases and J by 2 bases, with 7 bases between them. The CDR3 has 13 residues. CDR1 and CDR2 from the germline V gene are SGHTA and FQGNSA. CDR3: CASSFGANTEAFF. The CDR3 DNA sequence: TGTGCCAGCAGCTTTGGGGCTAACACTGAAGCTTTCTTT.

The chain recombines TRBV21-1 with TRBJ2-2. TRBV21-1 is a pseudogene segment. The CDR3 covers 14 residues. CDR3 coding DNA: TGTGCCAGCAGGGGTAGTTTGTCTACCGGGGAGCTGTTTTTT. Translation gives CASRGSLSTGELFF.

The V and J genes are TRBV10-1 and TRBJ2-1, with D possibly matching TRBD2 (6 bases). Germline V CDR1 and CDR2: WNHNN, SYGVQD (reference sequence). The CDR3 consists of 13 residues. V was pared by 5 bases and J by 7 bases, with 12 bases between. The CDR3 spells CASSKGDFNEQFF. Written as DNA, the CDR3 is TGCGCCAGCAGTAAAGGGGACTTTAATGAGCAGTTCTTC.

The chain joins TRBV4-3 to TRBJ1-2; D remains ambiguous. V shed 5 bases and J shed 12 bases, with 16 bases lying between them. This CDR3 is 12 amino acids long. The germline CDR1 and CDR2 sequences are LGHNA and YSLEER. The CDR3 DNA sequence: TGCGCCAGCAGCTCAGGTCGGGGTGGAGACACCTTC. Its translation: CASSSGRGGDTF.

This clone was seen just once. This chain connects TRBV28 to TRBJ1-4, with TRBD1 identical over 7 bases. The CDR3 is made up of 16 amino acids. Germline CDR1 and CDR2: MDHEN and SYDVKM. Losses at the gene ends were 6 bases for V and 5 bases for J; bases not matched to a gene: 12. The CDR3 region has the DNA TGTGCCAGCAGCACCGACAGGGCCGACGGAAATGAAAAACTGTTTTTT. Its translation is CASSTDRADGNEKLFF.

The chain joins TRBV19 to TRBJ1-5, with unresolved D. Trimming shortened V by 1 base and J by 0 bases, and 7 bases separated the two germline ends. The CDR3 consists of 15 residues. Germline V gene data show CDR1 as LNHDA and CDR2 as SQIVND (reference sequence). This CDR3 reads CASSIGGNSNQPQHF. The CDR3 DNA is TGTGCCAGTAGTATAGGAGGTAATAGCAATCAGCCCCAGCATTTT.

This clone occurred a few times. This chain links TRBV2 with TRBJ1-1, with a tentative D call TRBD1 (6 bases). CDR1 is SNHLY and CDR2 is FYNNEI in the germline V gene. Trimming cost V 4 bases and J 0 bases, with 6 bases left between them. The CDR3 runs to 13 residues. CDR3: CASSAGVNTEAFF. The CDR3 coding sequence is TGTGCCAGCAGTGCAGGGGTGAACACTGAAGCTTTCTTT.

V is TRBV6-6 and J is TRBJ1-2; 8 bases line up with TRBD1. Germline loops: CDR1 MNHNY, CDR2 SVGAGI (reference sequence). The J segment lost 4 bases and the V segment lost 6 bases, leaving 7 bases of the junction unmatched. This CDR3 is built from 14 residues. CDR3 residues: CASSRDRSSYGYTF. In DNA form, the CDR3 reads TGTGCCAGCAGCCGGGACAGGTCATCCTATGGCTACACCTTC.

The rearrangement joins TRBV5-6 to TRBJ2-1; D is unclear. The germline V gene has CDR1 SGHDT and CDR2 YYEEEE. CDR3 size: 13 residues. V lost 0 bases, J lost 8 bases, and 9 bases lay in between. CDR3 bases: TGTGCCAGCAGCTTGGCGATTGGGCATGAGCAGTTCTTC. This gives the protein CASSLAIGHEQFF.

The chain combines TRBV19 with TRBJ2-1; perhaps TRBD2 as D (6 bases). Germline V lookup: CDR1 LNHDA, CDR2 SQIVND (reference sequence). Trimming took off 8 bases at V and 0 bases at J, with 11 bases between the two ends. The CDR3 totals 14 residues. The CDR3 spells CASGPGGSYNEQFF. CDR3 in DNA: TGTGCCAGTGGCCCCGGGGGCTCCTACAATGAGCAGTTCTTC. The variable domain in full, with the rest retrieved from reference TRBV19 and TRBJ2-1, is DGGITQSPKYLFRKEGQNVTLSCEQNLNHDAMYWYRQDPGQGLRLIYYSQIVNDFQKGDIAEGYSVSREKKESFPLTVTSAQKNPTAFYLCASGPGGSYNEQFFGPGTRLTVL.

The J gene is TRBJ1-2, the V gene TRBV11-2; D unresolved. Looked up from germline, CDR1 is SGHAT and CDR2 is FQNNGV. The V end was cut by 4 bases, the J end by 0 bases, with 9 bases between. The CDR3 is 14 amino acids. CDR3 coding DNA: TGTGCCAGCAGCTCCCGGAGTTCTAACTATGGCTACACCTTC. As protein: CASSSRSSNYGYTF. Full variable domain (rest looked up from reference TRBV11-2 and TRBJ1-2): EAGVAQSPRYKIIEKRQSVAFWCNPISGHATLYWYQQILGQGPKLLIQFQNNGVVDDSQLPKDRFSAERLKGVDSTLKIQPAKLEDSAVYLCASSSRSSNYGYTFGSGTRLTVV.

The CDR3 loop is CASNRGSTDTQYF. CDR3 sequence (DNA): TGTGCCAGCAATCGAGGGTCCACAGATACGCAGTATTTT. The rearrangement joins TRBV6-6 to TRBJ2-3, with D perhaps TRBD2 (5 bases). Trimming removed 7 bases at V and 2 bases at J, with 10 bases between. This CDR3 spans 13 amino acids. CDR1 is MNHNY and CDR2 is SVGAGI in the germline V gene (reference sequence).

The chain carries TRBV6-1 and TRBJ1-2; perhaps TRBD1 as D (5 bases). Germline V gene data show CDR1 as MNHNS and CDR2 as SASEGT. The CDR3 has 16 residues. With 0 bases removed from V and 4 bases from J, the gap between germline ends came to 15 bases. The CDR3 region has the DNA TGTGCCAGCAGTGAAGCGCTCCCGGGGACGGGCTATGGCTACACCTTC. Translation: CASSEALPGTGYGYTF.

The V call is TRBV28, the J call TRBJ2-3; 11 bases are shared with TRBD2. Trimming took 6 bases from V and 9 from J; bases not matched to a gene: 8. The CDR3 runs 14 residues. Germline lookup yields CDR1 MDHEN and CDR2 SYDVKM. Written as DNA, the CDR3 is TGTGCCAGCAGAGGACGTGGGACTAGCGGAACGCAGTATTTT. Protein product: CASRGRGTSGTQYF.

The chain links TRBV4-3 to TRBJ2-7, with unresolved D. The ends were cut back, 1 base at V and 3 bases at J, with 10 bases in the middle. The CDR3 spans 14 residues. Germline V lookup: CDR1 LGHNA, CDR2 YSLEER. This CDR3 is CASSQGSRNYEQYF. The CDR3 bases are TGCGCCAGCAGCCAAGGATCCAGGAACTACGAGCAGTACTTC.

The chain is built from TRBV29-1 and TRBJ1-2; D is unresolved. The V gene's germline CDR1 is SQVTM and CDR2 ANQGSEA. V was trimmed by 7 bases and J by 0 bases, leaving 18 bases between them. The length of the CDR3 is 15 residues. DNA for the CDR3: TGCAGCGCTCGCGGCACATCACGCTCTAACTATGGCTACACCTTC. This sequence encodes CSARGTSRSNYGYTF.

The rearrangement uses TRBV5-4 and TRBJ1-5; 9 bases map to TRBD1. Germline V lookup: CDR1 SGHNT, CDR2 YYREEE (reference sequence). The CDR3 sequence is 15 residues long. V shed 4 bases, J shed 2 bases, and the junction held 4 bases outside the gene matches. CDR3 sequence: CASSAGQGGNQPQHF. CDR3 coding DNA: TGTGCCAGCAGCGCGGGACAGGGAGGCAATCAGCCCCAGCATTTT.

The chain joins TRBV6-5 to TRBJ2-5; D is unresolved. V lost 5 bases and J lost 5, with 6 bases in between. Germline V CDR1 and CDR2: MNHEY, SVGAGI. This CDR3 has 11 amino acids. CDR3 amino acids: CASSEMETQYF. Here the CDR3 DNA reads TGTGCCAGCAGTGAAATGGAGACCCAGTACTTC.

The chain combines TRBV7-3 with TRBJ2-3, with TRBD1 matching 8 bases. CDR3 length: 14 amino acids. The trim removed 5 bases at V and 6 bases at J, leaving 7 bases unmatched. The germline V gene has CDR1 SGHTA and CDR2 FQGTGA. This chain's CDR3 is CASSRTGPEDTQYF. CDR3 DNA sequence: TGTGCCAGCAGCCGGACAGGGCCTGAGGATACGCAGTATTTT.

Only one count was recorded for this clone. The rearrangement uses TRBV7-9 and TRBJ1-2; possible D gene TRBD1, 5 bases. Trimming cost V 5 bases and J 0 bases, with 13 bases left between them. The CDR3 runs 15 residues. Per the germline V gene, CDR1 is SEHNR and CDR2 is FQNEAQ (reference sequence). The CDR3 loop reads CASSDGTTPNYGYTF. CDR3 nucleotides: TGTGCCAGCAGCGATGGGACTACCCCTAACTATGGCTACACCTTC.

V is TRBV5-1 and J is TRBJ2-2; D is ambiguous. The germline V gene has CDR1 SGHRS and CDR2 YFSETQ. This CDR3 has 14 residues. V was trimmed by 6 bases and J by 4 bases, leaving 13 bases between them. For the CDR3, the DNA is TGCGCCAGCACTCCCGGACGGAGCACCGGGGAGCTGTTTTTT. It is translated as CASTPGRSTGELFF. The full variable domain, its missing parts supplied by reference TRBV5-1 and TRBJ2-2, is KAGVTQTPRYLIKTRGQQVTLSCSPISGHRSVSWYQQTPGQGLQFLFEYFSETQRNKGNFPGRFSGRQFSNSRSEMNVSTLELGDSALYLCASTPGRSTGELFFGEGSRLTVL.

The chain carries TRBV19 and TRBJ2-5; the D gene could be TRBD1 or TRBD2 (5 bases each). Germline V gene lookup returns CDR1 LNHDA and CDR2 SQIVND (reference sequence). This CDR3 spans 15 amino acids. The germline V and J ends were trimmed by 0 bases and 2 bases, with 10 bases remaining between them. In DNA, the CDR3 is TGTGCCAGTAGTATAGAACGGGGACGACAAGAGACCCAGTACTTC. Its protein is CASSIERGRQETQYF.

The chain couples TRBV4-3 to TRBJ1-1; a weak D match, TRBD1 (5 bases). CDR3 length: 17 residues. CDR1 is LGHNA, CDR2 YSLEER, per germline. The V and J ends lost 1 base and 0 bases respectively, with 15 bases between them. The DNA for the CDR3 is TGCGCCAGCAGCCAAGGCCCACCGGGACTTATGAACACTGAAGCTTTCTTT. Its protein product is CASSQGPPGLMNTEAFF.

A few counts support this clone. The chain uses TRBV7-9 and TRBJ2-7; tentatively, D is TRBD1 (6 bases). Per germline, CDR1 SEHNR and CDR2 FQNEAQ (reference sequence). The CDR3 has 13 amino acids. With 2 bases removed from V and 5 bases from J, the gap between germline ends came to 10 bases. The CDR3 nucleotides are TGTGCCAGCAGCTTATGGGGGCACGACGAGCAGTACTTC. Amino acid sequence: CASSLWGHDEQYF. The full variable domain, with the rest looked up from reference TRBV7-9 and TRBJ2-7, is DTGVSQNPRHKITKRGQNVTFRCDPISEHNRLYWYRQTLGQGPEFLTYFQNEAQLEKSRLLSDRFSAERPKGSFSTLEIQRTEQGDSAMYLCASSLWGHDEQYFGPGTRLTVT.

Here the CDR3 DNA reads TGCGCCAGCAGCCCTCCCGGGACAGGGGTCCCCCAGTACTTC. Translating it yields CASSPPGTGVPQYF. This rearrangement joins TRBV5-1 to TRBJ2-5, with 10 bases identical to TRBD1. V dropped 4 bases and J dropped 9; count of bases not matched to a gene: 9. Germline CDR1 reads SGHRS; CDR2 reads YFSETQ. This CDR3 is built from 14 residues.

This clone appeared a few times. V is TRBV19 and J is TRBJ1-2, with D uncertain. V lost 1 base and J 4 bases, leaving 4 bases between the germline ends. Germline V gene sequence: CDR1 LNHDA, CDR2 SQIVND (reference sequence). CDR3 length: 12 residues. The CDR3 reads CASSIAAYGYTF. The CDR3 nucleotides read TGTGCCAGTAGTATAGCGGCCTATGGCTACACCTTC.